The 8 T cell receptor beta chains reported below all come from one sample, sequenced in a study of beta chain features in type 1 diabetes. Study-wide points: People with Type 1 diabetes carried modestly yet significantly shorter TCRB CDR3s in all four CD4+ subsets.

The sequenced template was cDNA made from the entire isolated RNA. TCRdb's copy holds only in-frame clones and misses some; the assay was immunoSEQ multiplex PCR. The sample holds 300,000 to 400,000 clones, roughly a tenth seen once. Antigens of these TCRs are unknown. The sample comprised central memory CD4+ T cells from blood. The receptor set was obtained from a man younger than 40 with type 1 diabetes.

In this sample, this clone turned up a few times. In DNA, the CDR3 is TGTGCCGGACGGGACAGCTTAAATGAAAAACTGTTTTTT. Translation: CAGRDSLNEKLFF. The chain uses TRBV28 and TRBJ1-4; TRBD1 agrees at 7 bases. CDR1 and CDR2 from the germline V gene are MDHEN and SYDVKM. There are 13 residues in the CDR3. Unmatched junction bases numbered 8, after V lost 11 bases and J lost 5 bases.

The J gene is TRBJ1-2, the V gene TRBV9; D uncertain. CDR1 is SGDLS, CDR2 YYNGEE, per germline. CDR3 length: 14 amino acids. Trimming shortened V by 4 bases and J by 4 bases, and 14 bases separated the two germline ends. The CDR3 nucleotides read TGTGCCAGCAGCCAGCAGACGATTTCCTATGGCTACACCTTC. Protein sequence: CASSQQTISYGYTF.

The genes are TRBV4-3 and TRBJ2-7; D unclear. CDR1 and CDR2 from the germline V gene are LGHNA and YSLEER. The CDR3 extends over 13 amino acids. V lost 2 bases to trimming and J lost 4 bases, with 9 bases between them. This CDR3 is CASSQQMGYEQYF. DNA of the CDR3: TGCGCCAGCAGCCAACAGATGGGGTACGAGCAGTACTTC.

This clone came up a few times. The chain combines TRBV29-1 with TRBJ2-5, with 13 bases lining up with TRBD2. With V trimmed by 5 bases and J by 2 bases, 5 bases remained unmatched. Germline V CDR1 and CDR2: SQVTM, ANQGSEA. The CDR3 extends over 15 amino acids. CDR3 sequence (DNA): TGCAGCGTTTCCCGGACTAGCGGGGGACAAGAGACCCAGTACTTC. Its protein product is CSVSRTSGGQETQYF.

The chain combines TRBV7-9 with TRBJ2-1; D call uncertain. The ends were cut back, 5 bases at V and 0 bases at J, with 11 bases in the middle. Germline V gives CDR1 SEHNR, CDR2 FQNEAQ (reference sequence). This CDR3 has 15 residues. The CDR3 here is CASSLTRSSYNEQFF. In DNA form, the CDR3 reads TGTGCCAGCAGCCTAACAAGGAGCTCCTACAATGAGCAGTTCTTC.

The chain is built from TRBV7-8 and TRBJ2-5, with 12 bases aligning to TRBD2. This CDR3 has 17 residues. The germline V gene has CDR1 SGHVS and CDR2 FQNEAQ. The junction had 11 bases not matched to a gene; V was cut back by 5 bases and J by 4 bases. This chain's CDR3 is CASSGASGGAARETQYF. The CDR3 bases are TGTGCCAGCAGCGGGGCTAGCGGGGGGGCAGCGCGAGAGACCCAGTACTTC.

CDR3 amino acids: CASSQGSTGSHGYTF. CDR3 coding DNA: TGCGCCAGCAGCCAAGGTTCGACAGGGAGCCATGGCTACACCTTC. The chain couples TRBV4-1 to TRBJ1-2; TRBD1 matches at 7 bases. V was pared by 1 base and J by 6 bases, with 8 bases of the junction left unmatched. The CDR3 loop spans 15 amino acids. The germline CDR1 and CDR2 sequences are MGHRA and YSYEKL.

This clone was observed a handful of times. The chain links TRBV20-1 to TRBJ2-5, with no clear D. V gave up 2 bases and J gave up 9 bases, with 10 bases separating them. This CDR3 comprises 11 residues. Germline CDR1 and CDR2: DFQATT and SNEGSKA (reference sequence). As DNA, the CDR3 is TGCAGTGCTAGAAAAGAGGCGGCCCAGTACTTC. Translated, it gives CSARKEAAQYF.